This TCR beta chain was sequenced during a study of long-term antiretroviral therapy in people with HIV. CDR3 length equals 18 residues. J was trimmed by 0 bases and V by 3 bases; bases with no gene match: 13. The germline CDR1 and CDR2 sequences are SGHRS and YFSETQ. With survey level as its setting, the immunoSEQ assay was v3.0. Repertoires were generated with immunoSEQ multiplex PCR, while TCRdb's copy carries only in-frame clones and drops some. The sample has tens of thousands of clones; about 80% are singletons. The V and J genes are TRBV5-1 and TRBJ2-3, with 7 bases aligning to TRBD1. Sequenced material: unsorted PBMCs, taken 1.1 years before starting antiretroviral therapy. The source of this sequence is a woman aged 40 to 55 with HIV. In nucleotides, the CDR3 is TGCGCCAGCAGCTCTGGCAGTCGGACAGGCCTGAGCACAGATACGCAGTATTTT. Its protein product is CASSSGSRTGLSTDTQYF.